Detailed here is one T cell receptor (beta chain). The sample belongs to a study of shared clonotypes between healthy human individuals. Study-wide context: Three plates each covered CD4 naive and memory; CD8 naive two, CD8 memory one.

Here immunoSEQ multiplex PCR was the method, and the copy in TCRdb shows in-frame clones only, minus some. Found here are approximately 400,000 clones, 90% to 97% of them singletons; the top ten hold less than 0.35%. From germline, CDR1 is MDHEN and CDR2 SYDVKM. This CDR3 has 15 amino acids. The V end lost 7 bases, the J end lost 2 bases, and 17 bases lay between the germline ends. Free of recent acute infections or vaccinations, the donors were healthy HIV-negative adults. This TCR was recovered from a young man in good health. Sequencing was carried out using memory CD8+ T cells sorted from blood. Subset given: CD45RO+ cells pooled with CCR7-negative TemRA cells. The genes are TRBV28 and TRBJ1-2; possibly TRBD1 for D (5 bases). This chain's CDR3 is CASKAGQRGNYGYTF. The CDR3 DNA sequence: TGTGCCAGCAAGGCAGGGCAACGGGGAAACTATGGCTACACCTTC.